The rows below give T cell receptor beta chains drawn from one sample of a study of graft-versus-host responses after intestinal transplantation. Assay: immunoSEQ multiplex PCR; the TCRdb copy retains only in-frame clones and omits some. The table lists roughly 36,000 clones, around 86% of them singletons, with about 4% in the top ten. Sequencing used PBMCs, obtained about 38 months after transplant. All receptors come from a human patient who received an intestinal transplant, so some T cells may come from the graft donor. Each CDR3 is given with its conserved first and last residue. A D gene is named only where the DNA matches it firmly. Some rows have no size entry. The others give once, few or many, or a class for an expanded clone.

clone_size j_call d_call v_call cdr3_aa cdr3_nt
NA TRBJ2-1 TRBD1 TRBV6-5 CAGTYGTGRRQFF TGTGCCGGCACTTACGGGACAGGGAGAAGGCAGTTCTTC
NA TRBJ2-1 TRBD1 TRBV5-1 CASSPRQGVNEQFF TGCGCCAGCAGCCCAAGACAGGGAGTAAATGAGCAGTTCTTC
NA TRBJ1-3 NA TRBV9 CASSVDSFTSGNTIYF TGTGCCAGCAGCGTAGATTCGTTCACCTCTGGAAACACCATATATTTT
few TRBJ2-5 TRBD2 TRBV6-1 CASSVRRGGVETQYF TGTGCCAGCAGTGTGAGGCGGGGGGGCGTGGAGACCCAGTACTTC
NA TRBJ2-5 NA TRBV18 CASSPRGDKQETQYF TGTGCCAGCTCACCACGGGGGGACAAGCAAGAGACCCAGTACTTC
NA TRBJ1-5 NA TRBV4-1 CASSLRTGRNNQPQHF TGCGCCAGCAGCCTAAGAACAGGGAGGAACAATCAGCCCCAGCATTTT
NA TRBJ2-1 TRBD2 TRBV18 CASSPRTSYYNEQFF TGTGCCAGCTCCCCAAGGACTAGCTACTACAATGAGCAGTTCTTC
NA TRBJ2-7 TRBD1 TRBV2 CASQGTELDEQYF TGTGCCAGCCAAGGGACAGAATTAGACGAGCAGTACTTC
NA TRBJ2-5 TRBD1 TRBV28 CASRPSTGTGEETQYF TGTGCCAGCAGGCCGTCCACCGGGACAGGGGAAGAGACCCAGTACTTC
NA TRBJ1-6 NA TRBV5-6 CASSLGTLYNSPLHF TGTGCCAGCAGCTTGGGGACACTTTATAATTCACCCCTCCACTTT
NA TRBJ2-7 NA TRBV18 CASSPSGPKSLYEQYF TGTGCCAGCTCACCTTCCGGGCCCAAGTCCCTCTACGAGCAGTACTTC
NA TRBJ2-2 NA TRBV19 CASSFIRGVVDTGELFF TGTGCCAGTAGTTTTATCAGGGGCGTGGTTGACACCGGGGAGCTGTTTTTT
NA TRBJ1-1 NA TRBV28 CASRRSHSNTEAFF TGTGCCAGCAGACGCAGTCACTCGAACACTGAAGCTTTCTTT
NA TRBJ2-3 NA TRBV6-1 CASSELELASSPDTQYF TGTGCCAGCAGTGAGCTAGAGCTAGCGTCCTCACCAGATACGCAGTATTTT
NA TRBJ2-7 TRBD1 TRBV7-2 CASSNTGGPSSYEQYF TGTGCCAGCAGCAACACAGGGGGCCCCAGCTCCTACGAGCAGTACTTC
NA TRBJ1-2 TRBD1 TRBV11-2 CASSSLSTGGDRANYGYTF TGTGCCAGCAGCTCCCTGTCGACAGGGGGCGACCGAGCTAACTATGGCTACACCTTC
NA TRBJ1-2 TRBD1 TRBV2 CASSQGTGGATNF TGTGCCAGCAGTCAAGGGACAGGGGGCGCGACCAACTTC
NA TRBJ2-1 NA TRBV9 CASSPLGQTNEQFF TGTGCCAGCAGCCCCTTGGGGCAGACAAATGAGCAGTTCTTC
NA TRBJ2-2 TRBD2 TRBV6-1 CATRLAGGTGELFF TGTGCCACCAGACTAGCGGGGGGCACCGGGGAGCTGTTTTTT
NA TRBJ1-1 NA TRBV10-3 CAISEGPRRAFF TGTGCCATCAGTGAGGGGCCCCGGAGGGCTTTCTTT
NA TRBJ1-3 NA TRBV10-3 CAISDTGSGNTIYF TGTGCCATCAGTGATACGGGCTCTGGAAACACCATATATTTT
NA TRBJ2-3 TRBD2 TRBV5-1 CASSFSGGAIDTQYF TGCGCCAGCAGCTTTAGCGGGGGGGCGATAGATACGCAGTATTTT
NA TRBJ2-2 NA TRBV14 CASSPRPRQPQNTGELFF TGTGCCAGCAGCCCACGTCCGCGACAGCCGCAGAACACCGGGGAGCTGTTTTTT
NA TRBJ1-4 NA TRBV15 CATSRDQGRQNEKLFF TGTGCCACCAGCAGAGATCAGGGCCGACAAAATGAAAAACTGTTTTTT
NA TRBJ2-2 NA TRBV27 CASSISRVGELFF TGTGCCAGCAGTATATCCAGGGTCGGGGAGCTGTTTTTT